These 25 T cell receptor beta chains originate from one sample sequenced in a study of OX40 agonist ivuxolimab in advanced cancers. The assay was immunoSEQ multiplex PCR, and TCRdb's table has in-frame clones only and misses some. Of over 65,000 clones in the sample, about 84% are singletons; the top ten hold roughly 0.48%. Sequences were derived from CD4+ or CD8+ T cells sorted from blood, sampled in a trial of the OX40 agonist ivuxolimab. Receptor source: an adult with an advanced solid tumor such as melanoma, head and neck, liver or kidney cancer.

The rearrangement uses TRBV7-2 and TRBJ1-1; D gene unclear. Trimming took off 4 bases at V and 5 bases at J, with 14 bases between the two ends. Germline CDR1 reads SGHTA; CDR2 reads FQGNSA. The CDR3 covers 14 residues. The CDR3 here is CASSYPTGKTEAFF. The CDR3 bases are TGTGCCAGCAGCTACCCGACGGGAAAGACTGAAGCTTTCTTT. The whole variable domain, filled in from reference TRBV7-2 and TRBJ1-1, reads GAGVSQSPSNKVTEKGKDVELRCDPISGHTALYWYRQSLGQGLEFLIYFQGNSAPDKSGLPSDRFSAERTGGSVSTLTIQRTQQEDSAVYLCASSYPTGKTEAFFGQGTRLTVV.

The chain couples TRBV20-1 to TRBJ1-2; no clear D. Germline values: CDR1 DFQATT, CDR2 SNEGSKA (reference sequence). Trimming removed 7 bases from V and 2 bases from J, with 8 bases in between. CDR3 size: 11 residues. The CDR3: CSVFMNYGYTF. CDR3 nucleotides: TGCAGTGTCTTTATGAACTATGGCTACACCTTC.

The chain recombines TRBV4-3 with TRBJ1-2; TRBD1 matches 7 bases. CDR3 length: 14 residues. V shed 4 bases, J shed 6 bases, and the junction held 8 bases outside the gene matches. Germline CDR1 is LGHNA and CDR2 is YSLEER. The CDR3 reads CASSRQGGMDGYTF. CDR3 bases: TGCGCCAGCAGCCGACAGGGAGGGATGGATGGCTACACCTTC.

The gene calls are TRBV18 and TRBJ2-5; D possibly corresponds to TRBD1 (7 bases). Germline loops: CDR1 KGHSH, CDR2 LQKENI. V dropped 3 bases and J dropped 4 bases, with 9 bases sitting between them. The CDR3 length is 13 residues. CDR3 in amino acids: CASSPQGGETQYF. CDR3 sequence (DNA): TGTGCCAGCTCACCGCAGGGGGGAGAGACCCAGTACTTC.

This chain links TRBV7-2 with TRBJ1-6, with a tentative D call TRBD1 (5 bases). There are 15 residues in the CDR3. CDR1 is SGHTA, CDR2 FQGNSA, per germline. The germline V and J ends were trimmed by 2 bases and 8 bases, with 13 bases remaining between them. CDR3 sequence: CASSLNRPPDSPLHF. DNA of the CDR3: TGTGCCAGCAGCTTAAACAGGCCGCCCGATTCACCCCTCCACTTT.

CDR3 DNA sequence: TGTGCCATCAGTGAGTCGACTAGCGATACGCAGTATTTT. Its translation: CAISESTSDTQYF. The V call is TRBV10-3, the J call TRBJ2-3, with 7 bases matching TRBD2. V shed 0 bases and J 6 bases; nucleotides not matched to a gene: 0. Germline-derived CDR1 and CDR2 are ENHRY and SYGVKD. The CDR3 has 13 amino acids.

This clone was counted only a few times. The chain carries TRBV28 and TRBJ2-4; TRBD2 aligns across 8 bases. Germline V gene lookup returns CDR1 MDHEN and CDR2 SYDVKM. The ends lost 8 bases at V and 8 bases at J; junction bases unmatched: 14. This CDR3 is 15 amino acids long. The CDR3 here is CASSLAGRLEDIQYF. The CDR3 DNA sequence: TGTGCCAGCTCCTTAGCGGGAAGACTCGAGGACATTCAGTACTTC.

The chain uses TRBV19 and TRBJ2-3; weak D call: TRBD1 (5 bases). Trimming pared 2 bases from V and 0 bases from J, leaving 12 bases between. The V gene's germline CDR1 is LNHDA and CDR2 SQIVND (reference sequence). This CDR3 comprises 16 residues. CDR3 sequence (DNA): TGTGCCAGTAGTATAACTTGGGCAGGGAGCACAGATACGCAGTATTTT. This gives the protein CASSITWAGSTDTQYF.

The V and J genes are TRBV19 and TRBJ1-4; D perhaps matches TRBD1 (5 bases). Germline lookup yields CDR1 LNHDA and CDR2 SQIVND (reference sequence). CDR3 length equals 17 residues. Trimming took 10 bases from V and 0 from J, leaving 21 bases between them. The CDR3 DNA follows: TGTGCCACCCCTTGCCGGGTACAGGACTCAACTAATGAAAAACTGTTTTTT. Translated: CATPCRVQDSTNEKLFF.

This sequence joins TRBV21-1 and TRBJ2-2; TRBD2, as called in the table, went unchecked against the DNA. TRBV21-1 is a known pseudogene. The CDR3 is 15 residues long. The CDR3 DNA reads as TGTGCCAGCAGCAAAGCGCTACGGGGTACCGGGGAGCTGTTTTTT. This translates into CASSKALRGTGELFF.

The chain has TRBV9 and TRBJ2-6; TRBD2 is a possible D gene (6 bases). Germline assignment: CDR1 SGDLS and CDR2 YYNGEE. CDR3 length: 15 residues. Trimming left V 1 base short and J 2 bases short, with 7 bases between. CDR3 in amino acids: CASSVSSAGANVLTF. CDR3 nucleotide sequence: TGTGCCAGCAGCGTATCTAGCGCTGGGGCCAACGTCCTGACTTTC.

The J gene is TRBJ2-7, the V gene TRBV6-1; perhaps TRBD1 as D (6 bases). CDR3 size: 15 residues. Germline values: CDR1 MNHNS, CDR2 SASEGT. Trimming took 6 bases from V and 6 from J, leaving 21 bases between them. The CDR3 loop is CASRKGQRGVSEQYF. CDR3 in DNA: TGTGCCAGCAGAAAAGGACAGCGAGGCGTCAGCGAGCAGTACTTC.

This chain connects TRBV2 to TRBJ2-1, with D possibly TRBD2 on 6 matching bases. The CDR3 is made up of 16 amino acids. Looked up from germline, CDR1 is SNHLY and CDR2 is FYNNEI. Trimming took off 4 bases at V and 1 base at J, with 14 bases between the two ends. The DNA of the CDR3 is TGTGCCAGCAGTGGGTGGAGGGGAATGTCCTACAATGAGCAGTTCTTC. This sequence encodes CASSGWRGMSYNEQFF.

The J gene is TRBJ1-2, the V gene TRBV7-8; TRBD1 matches at 9 bases. CDR3 length: 14 residues. V was clipped by 5 bases and J by 8 bases; unmatched bases: 9. Germline CDR1 and CDR2: SGHVS and FQNEAQ. CDR3 residues: CASSALQGAGGYTF. The CDR3 region has the DNA TGTGCCAGCAGCGCTCTACAGGGGGCGGGAGGCTACACCTTC.

In DNA, the CDR3 is TGTGCCAGCAGCCCGTCCTCACTGAACACTGAAGCTTTCTTT. It translates to CASSPSSLNTEAFF. The chain carries TRBV7-6 and TRBJ1-1; no definite D call. Per germline, CDR1 SGHVS and CDR2 FNYEAQ. V was pared by 5 bases and J by 0 bases, with 10 bases between. This CDR3 spans 14 amino acids.

The J gene is TRBJ1-2, the V gene TRBV28; 10 bases are shared with TRBD1. CDR1 MDHEN and CDR2 SYDVKM come from the germline V gene. This CDR3 is built from 13 residues. V lost 5 bases to trimming and J lost 6 bases; unmatched junction nucleotides: 3. CDR3 in DNA: TGTGCCAGCAGTCCCGGACAGGGGGATGGCTACACCTTC. Amino acids: CASSPGQGDGYTF.

This clone came up once. The chain employs TRBV2 and TRBJ2-7; 7 bases agree with TRBD2. This CDR3 region has 14 residues. After removal of 4 bases from V and 0 bases from J, the junction contained 3 bases not matched to a gene. From germline, CDR1 is SNHLY and CDR2 FYNNEI. The CDR3 protein is CASSGVAGSYEQYF. Written as DNA, the CDR3 is TGTGCCAGCAGTGGGGTAGCGGGCTCCTACGAGCAGTACTTC. Variable domain in full (rest from reference TRBV2 and TRBJ2-7): EPEVTQTPSHQVTQMGQEVILRCVPISNHLYFYWYRQILGQKVEFLVSFYNNEISEKSEIFDDQFSVERPDGSNFTLKIRSTKLEDSAMYFCASSGVAGSYEQYFGPGTRLTVT.

The gene calls are TRBV30 and TRBJ2-7, with 10 nucleotides matching TRBD2. Losses at the gene ends were 1 base for V and 0 bases for J; bases not matched to a gene: 6. Germline V gives CDR1 GTSNPN, CDR2 SVGIG (reference sequence). There are 16 residues in the CDR3. The CDR3 DNA reads TGTGCCTGGAGTGCCCTTAGCGGGAGGAGCTCCTACGAGCAGTACTTC. This translates into CAWSALSGRSSYEQYF.

The chain has TRBV7-2 and TRBJ2-7; 10 nucleotides line up with TRBD2. The germline CDR1 and CDR2 sequences are SGHTA and FQGNSA. J gave up 2 bases and V 2 bases, and 6 bases lay outside the gene matches. The CDR3 has 16 residues. Here the CDR3 DNA reads TGTGCCAGCAGCTTAACAGTAGCGGGAGGAGCCTACGAGCAGTACTTC. Translation gives CASSLTVAGGAYEQYF.

This clone has a single count. The J gene is TRBJ1-1, the V gene TRBV18; D call uncertain. The germline gives CDR1 KGHSH, CDR2 LQKENI. This CDR3 region has 13 residues. Deletions cut 4 bases from V and 5 bases from J, with 11 bases between. The CDR3 sequence: CASSLIGRTEAFF. Written as DNA, the CDR3 is TGTGCCAGCTCACTTATAGGCAGGACTGAAGCTTTCTTT.

V usage is TRBV12-5 and J usage is TRBJ2-1, with 10 bases that match TRBD1. The germline V gene has CDR1 LGHNT and CDR2 FRNRAP. V shed 6 bases, J shed 8 bases, and the junction held 7 bases outside the gene matches. There are 14 residues in the CDR3. The CDR3 bases are TGTGCTAGTGGGACGGGACAGGGGTTTGATGAGCAGTTCTTC. Encoded protein: CASGTGQGFDEQFF.

The J gene is TRBJ1-2, the V gene TRBV25-1; D is perhaps TRBD1 (5 bases). Trimming took off 1 base at V and 5 bases at J, with 11 bases between the two ends. The germline gives CDR1 MGHDK, CDR2 SYGVNS. CDR3 length equals 14 residues. CDR3 DNA: TGTGCCAGCAGTGAATCCGGACAAGGGTATGGCTACACCTTC. Its protein product is CASSESGQGYGYTF.

The chain employs TRBV7-7 and TRBJ2-5; TRBD2 aligns across 15 bases. From germline, CDR1 is SSHAT and CDR2 FNYEAQ (reference sequence). This CDR3 is 16 amino acids long. V lost 5 bases, J lost 5 bases, and 6 bases stayed unmatched. Here the CDR3 DNA reads TGTGCCAGCAGCGTGGGACTAGCGGGAGGATTCGAGACCCAGTACTTC. It codes for CASSVGLAGGFETQYF.

The rearrangement joins TRBV7-2 to TRBJ2-1; 8 bases match TRBD2. After removal of 1 base from V and 6 bases from J, the junction contained 2 bases not matched to a gene. The length of the CDR3 is 14 residues. The V gene's germline CDR1 is SGHTA and CDR2 FQGNSA. The CDR3 nucleotides are TGTGCCAGCAGCTTAGTCGGGACTAGCAATGAGCAGTTCTTC. Translating it yields CASSLVGTSNEQFF.

This rearrangement joins TRBV18 to TRBJ1-1; D call uncertain. The V end was cut by 3 bases, the J end by 1 base, with 9 bases between. The CDR3 contains 14 residues. In germline, CDR1 is KGHSH, CDR2 LQKENI. CDR3 amino acids: CASSPDYGNTEAFF. CDR3 coding DNA: TGTGCCAGCTCACCGGACTACGGGAACACTGAAGCTTTCTTT.